This TCR beta chain was identified during a study of T cell repertoires in cytomegalovirus infection. This clonotype was detected a few times. MiXCR was run by TCRdb on the reads, yielding one entry per CDR3 protein. The repertoire includes roughly 630,000 distinct CDR3 sequences, 20% to 25% of them detected once, and less than 10% sits in the top ten. Germline-derived CDR1 and CDR2 are MGHRA and YSYEKL. The CDR3 has 16 amino acids. V lost 0 bases and J lost 1; bases outside the gene matches: 6. The TCR comes from a human donor in good health (CMV status not recorded). Some clones in this sample may be carry-over from other donors' samples. Sequenced: CD8+ T cells from PBMCs. The chain recombines TRBV4-1 with TRBJ2-7, with 7 bases that match TRBD1. CDR3: CASSQEVAGGSYEQYF. CDR3 coding DNA: TGCGCCAGCAGCCAAGAGGTGGCAGGGGGATCCTACGAGCAGTACTTC.